Below are 31 T cell receptor beta chains sequenced from a single sample in a study of identical twins. TCRdb re-analysed the 5' RACE reads in MiXCR, keeping a single row per CDR3 protein. The sample records about 210,000 distinct CDR3 sequences, around 10% being singletons. Sequencing was carried out using memory (CD45RO+) T cells sorted from blood. Receptors were obtained from a woman between 18 and 30 years old in good health.

In its sample, this clonotype was seen a few times. V usage is TRBV6-1 and J usage is TRBJ2-5; TRBD2 is a possible D gene (5 bases). Germline CDR1 is MNHNS and CDR2 is SASEGT. The CDR3 covers 13 residues. The V end lost 9 bases, the J end lost 7 bases, and 18 bases lay between the germline ends. The CDR3, as DNA: TGTGCCAGACCCCCGGGGTCGTTCAGGACCCAGTACTTC. Amino acid sequence: CARPPGSFRTQYF.

This clonotype turned up a few times. V and J are TRBV7-9 and TRBJ2-5, with a tentative D call TRBD2 (6 bases). Trimming took 5 bases from V and 2 from J, leaving 15 bases between them. The CDR3 is 15 amino acids. Germline V gives CDR1 SEHNR, CDR2 FQNEAQ (reference sequence). CDR3 bases: TGTGCCAGCAGCCAAGGGATAGCGGAGCAAGAGACCCAGTACTTC. Translation gives CASSQGIAEQETQYF.

This clonotype came up a few times. V gene TRBV7-9 combines with J gene TRBJ1-1, with D maybe TRBD1 (5 bases). Germline assignment: CDR1 SEHNR and CDR2 FQNEAQ (reference sequence). The CDR3 spans 13 residues. V was pared by 3 bases and J by 6 bases, with 11 bases between. As DNA, the CDR3 is TGTGCCAGCAGCTTCTCAGGGAGGGCTGAAGCTTTCTTT. Encoded protein: CASSFSGRAEAFF.

This clonotype has a handful of counts. This sequence joins TRBV20-1 and TRBJ2-1; TRBD2 matches 10 bases. The trim removed 6 bases at V and 9 bases at J, leaving 8 bases unmatched. The V gene's germline CDR1 is DFQATT and CDR2 SNEGSKA (reference sequence). CDR3 length: 13 residues. The CDR3 DNA reads as TGCAGTGCCGAAGCGGGGGGGCTTACTGAGCAGTTCTTC. Encoded protein: CSAEAGGLTEQFF.

Ten or more counts support this clonotype. This rearrangement joins TRBV10-2 to TRBJ2-1; the D is unclear. Germline loops: CDR1 WSHSY, CDR2 SAAADI. The CDR3 consists of 13 residues. V was pared by 3 bases and J by 5 bases, with 8 bases between. As DNA, the CDR3 is TGCGCCAGCAGTGACCCCGGCGACAATGAGCAGTTCTTC. It translates to CASSDPGDNEQFF.

The chain combines TRBV15 with TRBJ2-5; 13 bases align to TRBD2. Germline V CDR1 and CDR2: LNHNV, YYDKDF (reference sequence). This CDR3 is 16 amino acids long. The ends lost 0 bases at V and 10 bases at J; junction bases unmatched: 8. The CDR3 DNA reads TGTGCCACCAGCAGAGAGGGGACTAGCGGGACGAAGATCCAGTACTTC. Protein sequence: CATSREGTSGTKIQYF.

To note about this clonotype: This may come from a read error, since a much larger clone is one base off. This chain uses TRBV6-6 with TRBJ1-1; D call uncertain. The CDR3 has 12 residues. Trimming cost V 2 bases and J 1 base, with 2 bases left between them. Germline CDR1 is MNHNY and CDR2 is SVGAGI (reference sequence). The CDR3 sequence: CASSYENTEAFF. CDR3 nucleotides: TGTGCCAGCAGTTACGAGAACACTGAAGCTTTCTTT.

This clonotype was seen many times. The rearrangement joins TRBV3-1 to TRBJ2-7; D remains ambiguous. The CDR3 loop spans 13 amino acids. V gave up 3 bases and J gave up 9 bases, with 15 bases separating them. From germline, CDR1 is LGHDT and CDR2 YNNKEL (reference sequence). The CDR3 spells CASSQQLDAGQYF. The CDR3 nucleotides read TGTGCCAGCAGCCAGCAGTTAGACGCCGGGCAGTACTTC.

The V gene is TRBV5-6, the J gene TRBJ1-4, with D unclear. The CDR3 is 12 residues long. Germline V gene data show CDR1 as SGHDT and CDR2 as YYEEEE. Trimming took 4 bases from V and 11 from J, leaving 12 bases between them. The CDR3 here is CASSRLFTKLFF. Written as DNA, the CDR3 is TGTGCCAGCAGCCGTTTATTTACTAAACTGTTTTTT.

In its sample, this clonotype was seen many times. This sequence joins TRBV9 and TRBJ2-3, with 7 nucleotides matching TRBD2. V was clipped by 4 bases and J by 5 bases; unmatched bases: 13. This CDR3 contains 16 residues. Germline-derived CDR1 and CDR2 are SGDLS and YYNGEE. Here the CDR3 DNA reads TGTGCCAGCAGCCCTCCCGGGGGGAGGGAAAGAGATACGCAGTATTTT. Translating it yields CASSPPGGRERDTQYF.

This clonotype turned up a few times. The rearrangement joins TRBV9 to TRBJ2-4; D is undetermined. Germline lookup yields CDR1 SGDLS and CDR2 YYNGEE. CDR3 length: 15 residues. V was shortened by 0 bases and J by 0 bases, with 7 bases between the two germline ends. DNA for the CDR3: TGTGCCAGCAGCGTAGATTCTCTAGCCAAAAACATTCAGTACTTC. Translated, it gives CASSVDSLAKNIQYF.

This clonotype was observed a handful of times. The chain couples TRBV21-1 to TRBJ2-5; TRBD2 reflects the table's D call only, with no check against the DNA. TRBV21-1 is annotated as a pseudogene. This CDR3 comprises 16 residues. This CDR3 reads CASSPQRGGRGETQYF. Written as DNA, the CDR3 is TGTGCCAGCAGCCCCCAGCGGGGCGGGAGGGGTGAGACCCAGTACTTC.

There are a few counts of this clonotype. The gene calls are TRBV30 and TRBJ2-4; D possibly matches TRBD1 or TRBD2 (5 bases each). The germline V gene encodes CDR1 GTSNPN and CDR2 SVGIG (reference sequence). The CDR3 covers 14 residues. V was cut by 6 bases and J by 3 bases, with 15 bases left in between. CDR3 bases: TGTGCCTGCTTATACCGGGACCTCAAAAACATTCAGTACTTC. Amino acids: CACLYRDLKNIQYF.

This clonotype was counted between two and nine times. The genes are TRBV3-1 and TRBJ1-2; D is ambiguous. This CDR3 region has 19 residues. Germline loops: CDR1 LGHDT, CDR2 YNNKEL (reference sequence). The germline V and J ends were trimmed by 1 base and 4 bases, with 25 bases remaining between them. The CDR3 nucleotides read TGTGCCAGCAGCCAAGGGTTCGTGGCAGGAGGGATACCGCGCTATGGCTACACCTTC. Translation: CASSQGFVAGGIPRYGYTF.

The sample holds a few counts of this clonotype. The chain is built from TRBV12-3 or TRBV12-4 and TRBJ1-2, with TRBD1 identical over 7 bases. After removal of 4 bases from V and 7 bases from J, the junction contained 6 bases not matched to a gene. This CDR3 has 13 residues. The CDR3 region has the DNA TGTGCCAGCAGTTCCGAGGGGGCGGGTGGCTACACCTTC. This encodes CASSSEGAGGYTF.

The genes are TRBV29-1 and TRBJ2-7, with D possibly being TRBD1 (5 bases). The CDR3 is made up of 12 amino acids. Trimming cost V 4 bases and J 4 bases, with 11 bases left between them. Germline V CDR1 and CDR2: SQVTM, ANQGSEA. The CDR3 protein is CSVGTGTYEQYF. The CDR3, as DNA: TGCAGCGTTGGAACAGGCACGTACGAGCAGTACTTC.

The table lists this clonotype with a few counts. The chain links TRBV20-1 to TRBJ2-2, with D maybe TRBD1 (6 bases). The CDR3 extends over 14 amino acids. Trimming shortened V by 0 bases and J by 2 bases, and 7 bases separated the two germline ends. Germline values: CDR1 DFQATT, CDR2 SNEGSKA (reference sequence). CDR3 bases: TGCAGTGCTAGAGACAGGGGAAACACCGGGGAGCTGTTTTTT. Encoded protein: CSARDRGNTGELFF.

This clonotype turned up a few times. The chain couples TRBV18 to TRBJ1-2; D is undetermined. CDR1 is KGHSH and CDR2 is LQKENI in the germline V gene. There are 13 residues in the CDR3. The V gene lost 6 bases and the J gene lost 4 bases, with 12 bases spanning the gap. The CDR3 protein is CASSDPWGYGYTF. The CDR3 DNA reads as TGTGCCAGCTCTGACCCATGGGGCTATGGCTACACCTTC.

This clonotype was seen more than once but under ten times. J is TRBJ1-1 and V is TRBV20-1; D possibly corresponds to TRBD1 (5 bases). The CDR3 length is 14 residues. V dropped 6 bases and J dropped 5 bases, with 19 bases sitting between them. Germline V gene lookup returns CDR1 DFQATT and CDR2 SNEGSKA (reference sequence). The CDR3 DNA is TGCAGTGCCGAACCGGGACTGGGAAGGACTGAAGCTTTCTTT. This encodes CSAEPGLGRTEAFF.

This clonotype was seen only a few times. This rearrangement joins TRBV10-1 to TRBJ2-3, with TRBD2 matching 7 bases. CDR1 is WNHNN, CDR2 SYGVQD, per germline (reference sequence). After removal of 3 bases from V and 1 base from J, the junction contained 4 bases not matched to a gene. The CDR3 is 15 amino acids. CDR3 DNA sequence: TGCGCCAGCAGTGATCTTAGCGGGCGCACAGATACGCAGTATTTT. Amino acid sequence: CASSDLSGRTDTQYF.

Ten or more counts support this clonotype. The V and J genes are TRBV7-6 and TRBJ2-7; D not resolved. The CDR3 extends over 13 amino acids. V was clipped by 2 bases and J by 2 bases, with 7 bases between them. The V gene's germline CDR1 is SGHVS and CDR2 FNYEAQ. The CDR3 bases are TGTGCCAGCAGCTTAACCCAGACCTACGAGCAGTACTTC. Translation gives CASSLTQTYEQYF. Looking up the rest from reference TRBV7-6 and TRBJ2-7 gives the full variable domain: GAGVSQSPRYKVTKRGQDVALRCDPISGHVSLYWYRQALGQGPEFLTYFNYEAQQDKSGLPNDRFSAERPEGSISTLTIQRTEQRDSAMYRCASSLTQTYEQYFGPGTRLTVT.

This clonotype was found a few times. The CDR3 is CASSLGVSTPGKETQYF. The CDR3 DNA reads TGTGCCAGCAGCTTAGGCGTTAGCACCCCCGGGAAAGAGACCCAGTACTTC. The chain employs TRBV11-2 and TRBJ2-5; maybe TRBD2 (5 bases). V dropped 1 base and J dropped 3 bases, with 18 bases sitting between them. This CDR3 spans 17 amino acids. Germline V gene data show CDR1 as SGHAT and CDR2 as FQNNGV.

This chain uses TRBV12-3 or TRBV12-4 with TRBJ2-5; TRBD2 might be the D (6 bases). Trimming removed 2 bases at V and 2 bases at J, with 12 bases between. CDR3 length equals 15 residues. This chain's CDR3 is CASSLRDGGQETQYF. The CDR3 DNA is TGTGCCAGCAGTTTAAGAGACGGGGGTCAAGAGACCCAGTACTTC.

This clonotype was seen ten or more times. This chain connects TRBV4-3 to TRBJ2-1; TRBD2 matches at 7 bases. Germline trimming cut 3 bases from V and 15 bases from J; bases unmatched to any gene: 11. There are 13 residues in the CDR3. CDR1 and CDR2 from the germline V gene are LGHNA and YSLEER. In nucleotides, the CDR3 is TGCGCCAGCAGCCAGGATAATTCCGGGAGGACGTTCTTC. Translated, it gives CASSQDNSGRTFF.

The table lists this clonotype with a few counts. The CDR3 bases are TGTGCCAGCAGCCACTTTGGGGCAGGGGAGCAGTTCTTC. Protein product: CASSHFGAGEQFF. The chain is built from TRBV3-1 and TRBJ2-1; possible D gene TRBD1, 5 bases. Trimming pared 3 bases from V and 10 bases from J, leaving 13 bases between. The CDR3 is made up of 13 amino acids. Germline CDR1 and CDR2: LGHDT and YNNKEL (reference sequence).

The chain has TRBV9 and TRBJ2-2; no clear D gene. V lost 0 bases and J 6 bases, leaving 9 bases between the germline ends. This CDR3 is built from 14 residues. CDR1 is SGDLS, CDR2 YYNGEE, per germline. The CDR3, as DNA: TGTGCCAGCAGCGTAGACATTTTCTCCGGGGAGCTGTTTTTT. Translation gives CASSVDIFSGELFF.

CDR3 bases: TGCAGTGCTAGGATAGCGGGTAGCTCCTACAATGAGCAGTTCTTC. Residues: CSARIAGSSYNEQFF. The rearrangement uses TRBV20-1 and TRBJ2-1; 7 positions match TRBD2. Germline CDR1 and CDR2: DFQATT and SNEGSKA (reference sequence). J gave up 0 bases and V 3 bases, and 5 bases lay outside the gene matches. The CDR3 is made up of 15 amino acids.

V and J are TRBV12-3 or TRBV12-4 and TRBJ2-2, with D possibly being TRBD1 (6 bases). This CDR3 contains 14 residues. V gave up 8 bases and J gave up 6 bases, with 16 bases separating them. The CDR3 DNA reads TGTGCCAGCGGGCAGGGGTTATTGGCCGGGGAGCTGTTTTTT. Translated: CASGQGLLAGELFF.

This clonotype was counted only a few times. The rearrangement uses TRBV11-2 and TRBJ2-1; 11 positions match TRBD2. This CDR3 is 20 amino acids long. The ends lost 2 bases at V and 8 bases at J; junction bases unmatched: 20. CDR1 and CDR2 (germline): SGHAT, FQNNGV. DNA of the CDR3: TGTGCCAGCAGCTTAAAGGCTGTTACTAGCGGGAGAAGGAGACGGGATGAGCAGTTCTTC. The encoded protein is CASSLKAVTSGRRRRDEQFF.

This clonotype occurred a few times. The chain recombines TRBV6-1 with TRBJ1-5, with D maybe TRBD1 (6 bases). Germline values: CDR1 MNHNS, CDR2 SASEGT. The CDR3 has 17 residues. V shed 0 bases and J shed 3 bases, with 15 bases lying between them. CDR3 DNA: TGTGCCAGCAGTGAAGCGCGGGCAGGGGTTCTCAATCAGCCCCAGCATTTT. Amino acid sequence: CASSEARAGVLNQPQHF.

This clonotype occurred a few times. This chain joins TRBV20-1 and TRBJ2-5; no clear D. This CDR3 region has 14 residues. V lost 3 bases, J lost 5 bases, and 16 bases lay in between. The V gene's germline CDR1 is DFQATT and CDR2 SNEGSKA (reference sequence). The CDR3 coding sequence is TGCAGTGCTAGGCCCCCCGGGTCGTCGGAGACCCAGTACTTC. Amino acids: CSARPPGSSETQYF.